This TCR beta chain originates from a study of T-cell reconstitution after alpha-beta-depleted transplantation in children. Using unique molecular identifiers, the investigators prepared the TCRbeta library. TCRdb used MiXCR to reprocess the PCR reads, holding one entry per CDR3 protein. The sample has 15,000 to 20,000 distinct CDR3 sequences, around 12% seen once. The CDR3 contains 18 residues. Germline V CDR1 and CDR2: SEHNR, FQNEAQ (reference sequence). The V end was cut by 8 bases, the J end by 3 bases, with 28 bases between. The source is a boy less than two years old who had a stem cell transplant for Wiskott-Aldrich syndrome, so the T cells may come from the graft donor. The sequences come from PBMCs, mostly from graft donor cells, collected 180 days after TCRalphabeta/CD19-depleted stem cell transplant. The chain couples TRBV7-9 to TRBJ1-2; no reliable D call. The CDR3 loop is CASGLPTVRGVDYYGYTF. The CDR3 nucleotides read TGTGCCAGCGGCCTCCCGACGGTGCGTGGAGTGGACTACTATGGCTACACCTTC.